The 16 T cell receptor beta chains presented below share a single source sample, sequenced in a study of blood T cell repertoires in COVID-19. Here immunoSEQ multiplex PCR was the method, and the copy in TCRdb shows in-frame clones only, minus some. The top ten hold about 24% of the sample, which has 87,000 or so clones, about 86% seen once. The specimen sequenced was peripheral blood. The receptors originated from a woman older than 75 in a cohort sampled during active or convalescent COVID-19.

V is TRBV3-1 (or the pseudogene TRBV3-2) and J is TRBJ2-2; possibly TRBD1 for D (6 bases). Per the germline V gene, CDR1 is LGHDT and CDR2 is YNNKEL (reference sequence). This CDR3 has 14 amino acids. Trimming shortened V by 2 bases and J by 6 bases, and 10 bases separated the two germline ends. The CDR3 region is CASSQLQGSGELFF. In DNA form, the CDR3 reads TGTGCCAGCAGCCAATTACAGGGCTCCGGGGAGCTGTTTTTT.

V usage is TRBV5-1 and J usage is TRBJ1-1; TRBD1 matches at 7 bases. Per the germline V gene, CDR1 is SGHRS and CDR2 is YFSETQ. Trimming removed 4 bases from V and 1 base from J; junction bases left unmatched: 4. The CDR3 length is 14 residues. In DNA, the CDR3 is TGCGCCAGCAGCCCCTGGGACAGGAACACTGAAGCTTTCTTT. Amino acids: CASSPWDRNTEAFF.

The V gene is TRBV4-1, the J gene TRBJ2-5; 13 bases line up with TRBD2. The CDR3 extends over 16 amino acids. J gave up 3 bases and V 1 base, and 2 bases lay outside the gene matches. Germline values: CDR1 MGHRA, CDR2 YSYEKL. Here the CDR3 reads CASSQGLAGGEETQYF. In DNA, the CDR3 is TGCGCCAGCAGCCAAGGACTAGCGGGAGGTGAAGAGACCCAGTACTTC.

The chain combines TRBV15 with TRBJ2-7; TRBD1 matches at 8 bases. J was trimmed by 8 bases and V by 4 bases; bases with no gene match: 10. CDR1 and CDR2 from the germline V gene are LNHNV and YYDKDF (reference sequence). CDR3 length: 14 residues. The CDR3 loop reads CATSIRDRKPKQYF. The CDR3 region has the DNA TGTGCCACCAGCATCCGGGACAGGAAACCCAAGCAGTACTTC.

The rearrangement uses TRBV6-5 and TRBJ1-5, with D hard to call. Germline CDR1 is MNHEY and CDR2 is SVGAGI. Trimming removed 7 bases at V and 3 bases at J, with 10 bases between. The CDR3 runs to 13 residues. CDR3 nucleotides: TGTGCCAGCACGAAACAGAACAATCAGCCCCAGCATTTT. Protein: CASTKQNNQPQHF.

The J gene is TRBJ2-1, the V gene TRBV6-5; 11 nucleotides align to TRBD2. Germline V gene data show CDR1 as MNHEY and CDR2 as SVGAGI. V lost 6 bases and J lost 9; bases outside the gene matches: 4. The CDR3 totals 13 residues. This CDR3 is CASRDSGRAEQFF. The CDR3 DNA reads as TGTGCCAGCAGAGATAGCGGGAGGGCTGAGCAGTTCTTC.

The V gene is TRBV2, the J gene TRBJ1-1; 11 positions match TRBD1. The germline gives CDR1 SNHLY, CDR2 FYNNEI. The junction had 4 bases not matched to a gene; V was cut back by 6 bases and J by 4 bases. The CDR3 consists of 14 residues. As DNA, the CDR3 is TGTGCCAGCAGCGATGGGACAGGGGGCACTGAAGCTTTCTTT. Protein product: CASSDGTGGTEAFF.

The chain recombines TRBV10-3 with TRBJ2-3; 8 positions match TRBD2. Trimming cost V 5 bases and J 3 bases; bases outside gene matches: 7. This CDR3 has 15 amino acids. Germline CDR1 and CDR2: ENHRY and SYGVKD. The CDR3 reads CAISSSGSTTDTQYF. Written as DNA, the CDR3 is TGTGCCATCAGTTCCAGCGGGAGTACTACAGATACGCAGTATTTT.

This sequence joins TRBV5-1 and TRBJ2-1; 8 nucleotides match TRBD1. CDR1 is SGHRS, CDR2 YFSETQ, per germline. Unmatched junction bases numbered 9, after V lost 4 bases and J lost 6 bases. The CDR3 is 15 amino acids. Written as DNA, the CDR3 is TGCGCCAGCAGCCAGGGACAGGTGGGAGTCAATGAGCAGTTCTTC. It codes for CASSQGQVGVNEQFF.

The chain is built from TRBV27 and TRBJ1-1; no clear D. This CDR3 is built from 15 residues. The germline V and J ends were trimmed by 4 bases and 4 bases, with 16 bases remaining between them. The germline CDR1 and CDR2 sequences are MNHEY and SMNVEV (reference sequence). The CDR3 protein is CASSYWLTSSTEAFF. The CDR3 bases are TGTGCCAGCAGTTACTGGCTAACATCTAGCACTGAAGCTTTCTTT.

In this sample, this clone turned up a few times. The rearrangement links TRBV29-1 to TRBJ1-1; maybe TRBD1 (6 bases). The CDR3 is made up of 14 amino acids. Between the trimmed V and J ends, which lost 3 bases and 0 bases, there was a span of 11 bases. Germline CDR1 reads SQVTM; CDR2 reads ANQGSEA. This chain's CDR3 is CSVDWDTMNTEAFF. For the CDR3, the DNA is TGCAGCGTTGATTGGGACACAATGAACACTGAAGCTTTCTTT.

The chain uses TRBV3-1 (or the pseudogene TRBV3-2) and TRBJ2-5; possible D gene TRBD1, 5 bases. Deletions cut 4 bases from V and 5 bases from J, with 26 bases between. CDR1 and CDR2 from the germline V gene are LGHDT and YNNKEL (reference sequence). The CDR3 totals 18 residues. CDR3 protein: CASSPGLRFGRAQETQYF. As DNA, the CDR3 is TGTGCCAGCAGCCCCGGTCTCCGATTTGGCAGGGCGCAGGAGACCCAGTACTTC.

The chain joins TRBV7-6 to TRBJ2-5; 9 bases line up with TRBD1. CDR3 size: 16 residues. CDR1 and CDR2 from the germline V gene are SGHVS and FNYEAQ. The V gene end was trimmed by 1 base and the J gene end by 0 bases; junction bases not matched to a gene: 3. The CDR3 sequence: CASSLEGTGYQETQYF. The CDR3 nucleotides are TGTGCCAGCAGCTTAGAAGGGACAGGGTACCAAGAGACCCAGTACTTC.

This clone was counted once. V and J are TRBV11-2 and TRBJ2-5; TRBD2 matches at 13 bases. Trimming cost V 3 bases and J 5 bases; bases outside gene matches: 6. Germline V gene data show CDR1 as SGHAT and CDR2 as FQNNGV. This CDR3 is built from 16 residues. CDR3 protein: CASSFRTSGSRETQYF. The CDR3 DNA reads TGTGCCAGCAGCTTCCGGACTAGCGGGAGTCGCGAGACCCAGTACTTC.

V gene TRBV4-2 combines with J gene TRBJ1-6; TRBD1 matches at 10 bases. V gave up 2 bases and J gave up 9 bases; unmatched junction bases: 4. This CDR3 spans 15 amino acids. Per the germline V gene, CDR1 is LGHNA and CDR2 is YNFKEQ. CDR3 nucleotide sequence: TGTGCCAGCAGCCAACCGGGACAGGGGACTTCACCCCTCCACTTT. This translates into CASSQPGQGTSPLHF.

This clone has only a few counts. The chain recombines TRBV29-1 with TRBJ2-1; D is perhaps TRBD1 (5 bases). V was shortened by 6 bases and J by 8 bases, with 14 bases between the two germline ends. CDR1 and CDR2 from the germline V gene are SQVTM and ANQGSEA. This CDR3 spans 12 amino acids. CDR3: CSVESGWDEQFF. CDR3 DNA: TGCAGCGTCGAATCAGGGTGGGATGAGCAGTTCTTC.